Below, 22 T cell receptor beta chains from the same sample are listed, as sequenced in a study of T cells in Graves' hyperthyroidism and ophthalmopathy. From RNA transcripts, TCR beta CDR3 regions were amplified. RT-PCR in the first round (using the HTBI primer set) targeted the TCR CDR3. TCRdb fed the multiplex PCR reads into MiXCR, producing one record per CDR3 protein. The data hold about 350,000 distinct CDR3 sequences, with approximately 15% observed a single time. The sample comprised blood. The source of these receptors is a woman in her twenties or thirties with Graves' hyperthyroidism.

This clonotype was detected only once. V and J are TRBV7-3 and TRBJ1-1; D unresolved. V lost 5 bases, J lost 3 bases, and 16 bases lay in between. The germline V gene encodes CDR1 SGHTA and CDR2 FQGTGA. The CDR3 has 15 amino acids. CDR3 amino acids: CASSHPPSGDTEAFF. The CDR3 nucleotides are TGTGCCAGCAGCCACCCACCCTCCGGGGACACTGAAGCTTTCTTT. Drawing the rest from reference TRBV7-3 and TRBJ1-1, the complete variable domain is GAGVSQTPSNKVTEKGKYVELRCDPISGHTALYWYRQSLGQGPEFLIYFQGTGAADDSGLPNDRFFAVRPEGSVSTLKIQRTERGDSAVYLCASSHPPSGDTEAFFGQGTRLTVV.

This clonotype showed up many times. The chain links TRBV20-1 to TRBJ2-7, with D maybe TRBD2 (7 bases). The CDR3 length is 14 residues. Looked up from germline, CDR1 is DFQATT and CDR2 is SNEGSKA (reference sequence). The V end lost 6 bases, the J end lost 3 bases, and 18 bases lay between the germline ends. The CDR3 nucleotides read TGCAGTGCCCAAAGCGGGATCAGGGGCTACGAGCAGTACTTC. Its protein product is CSAQSGIRGYEQYF.

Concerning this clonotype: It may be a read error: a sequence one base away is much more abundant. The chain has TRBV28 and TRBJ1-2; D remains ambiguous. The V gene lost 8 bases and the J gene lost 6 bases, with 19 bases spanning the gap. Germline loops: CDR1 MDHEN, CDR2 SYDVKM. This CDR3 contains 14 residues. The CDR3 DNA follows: TGTGCCAGCCGTTCTGGCCCCGAGTTCAATGGCTACACCTTC. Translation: CASRSGPEFNGYTF.

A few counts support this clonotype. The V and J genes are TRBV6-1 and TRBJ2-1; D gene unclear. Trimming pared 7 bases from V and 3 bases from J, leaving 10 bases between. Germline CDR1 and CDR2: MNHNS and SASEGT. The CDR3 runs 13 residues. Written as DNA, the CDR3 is TGTGCCAGCATACAGCTGGGCTACAATGAGCAGTTCTTC. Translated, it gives CASIQLGYNEQFF.

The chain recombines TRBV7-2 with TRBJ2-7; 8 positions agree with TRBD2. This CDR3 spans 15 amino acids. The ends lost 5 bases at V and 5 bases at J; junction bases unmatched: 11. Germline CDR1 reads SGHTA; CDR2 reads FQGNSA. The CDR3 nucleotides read TGTGCCAGCAGCCCCCAAGCGGGAGTTACCCACGAGCAGTACTTC. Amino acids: CASSPQAGVTHEQYF.

The CDR3 DNA is TGCAGCAGGGACGGCTACACCTTC. Its translation: CSRDGYTF. The V call is TRBV29-1, the J call TRBJ1-2; possibly TRBD1 for D (5 bases). CDR1 SQVTM and CDR2 ANQGSEA come from the germline V gene. The length of the CDR3 is 8 residues. Trimming cost V 8 bases and J 8 bases, with 6 bases left between them.

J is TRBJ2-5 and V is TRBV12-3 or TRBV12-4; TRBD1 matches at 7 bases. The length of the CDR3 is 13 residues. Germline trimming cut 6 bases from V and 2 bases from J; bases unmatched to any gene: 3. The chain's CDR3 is CASRGDSQETQYF. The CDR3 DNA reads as TGTGCCAGCAGGGGGGACAGTCAAGAGACCCAGTACTTC.

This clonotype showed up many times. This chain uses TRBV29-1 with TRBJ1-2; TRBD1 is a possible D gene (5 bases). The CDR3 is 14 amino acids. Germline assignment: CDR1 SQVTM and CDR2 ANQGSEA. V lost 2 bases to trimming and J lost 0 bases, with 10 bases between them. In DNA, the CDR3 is TGCAGCGTTGAACGGGACCGGCCTAACTATGGCTACACCTTC. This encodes CSVERDRPNYGYTF.

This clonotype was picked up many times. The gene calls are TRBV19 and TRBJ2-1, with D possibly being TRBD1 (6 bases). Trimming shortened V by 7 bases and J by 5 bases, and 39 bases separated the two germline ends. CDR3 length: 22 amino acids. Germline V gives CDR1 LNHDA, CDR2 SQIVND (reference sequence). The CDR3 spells CASNNRVARGDTIRGANNEQFF. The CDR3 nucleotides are TGTGCCAGTAACAATCGGGTGGCACGAGGGGACACCATCCGAGGGGCGAACAATGAGCAGTTCTTC.

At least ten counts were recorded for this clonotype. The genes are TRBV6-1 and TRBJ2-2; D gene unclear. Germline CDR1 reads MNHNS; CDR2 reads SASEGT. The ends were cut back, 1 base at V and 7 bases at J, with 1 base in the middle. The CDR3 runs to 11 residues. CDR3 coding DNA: TGTGCCAGCAGTGAAGTCGGGGAGCTGTTTTTT. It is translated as CASSEVGELFF.

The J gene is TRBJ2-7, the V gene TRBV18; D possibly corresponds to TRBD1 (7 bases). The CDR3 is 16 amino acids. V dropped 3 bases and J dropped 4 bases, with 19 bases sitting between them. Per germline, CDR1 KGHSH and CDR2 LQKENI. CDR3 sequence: CASSPGSGGGWYEQYF. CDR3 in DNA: TGTGCCAGCTCACCGGGAAGTGGAGGGGGCTGGTACGAGCAGTACTTC.

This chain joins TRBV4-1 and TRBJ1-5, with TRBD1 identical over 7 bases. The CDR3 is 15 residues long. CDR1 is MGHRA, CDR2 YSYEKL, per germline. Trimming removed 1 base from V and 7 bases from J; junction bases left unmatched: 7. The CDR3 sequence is CASSQVQGQGQPQHF. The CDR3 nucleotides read TGCGCCAGCAGCCAAGTACAGGGGCAGGGGCAGCCCCAGCATTTT.

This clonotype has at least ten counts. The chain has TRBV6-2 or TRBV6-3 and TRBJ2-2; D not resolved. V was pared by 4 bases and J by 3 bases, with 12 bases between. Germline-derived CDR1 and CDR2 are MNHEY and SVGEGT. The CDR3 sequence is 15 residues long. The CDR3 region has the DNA TGTGCCAGCAGTTTAAGAGACATACACACCGGGGAGCTGTTTTTT. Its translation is CASSLRDIHTGELFF.

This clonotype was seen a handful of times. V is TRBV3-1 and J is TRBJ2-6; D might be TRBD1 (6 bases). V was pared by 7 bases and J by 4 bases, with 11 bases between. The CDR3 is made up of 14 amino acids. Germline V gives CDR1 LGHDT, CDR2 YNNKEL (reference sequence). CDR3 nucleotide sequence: TGTGCCAGCAAGGACAGTTCGGGGGCCAACGTCCTGACTTTC. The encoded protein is CASKDSSGANVLTF.

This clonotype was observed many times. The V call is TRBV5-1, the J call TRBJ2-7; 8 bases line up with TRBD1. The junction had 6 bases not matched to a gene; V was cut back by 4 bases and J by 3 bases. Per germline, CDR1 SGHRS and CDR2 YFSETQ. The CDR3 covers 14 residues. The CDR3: CASSPTGVGYEQYF. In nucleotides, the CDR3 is TGCGCCAGCAGCCCGACAGGGGTCGGCTACGAGCAGTACTTC.

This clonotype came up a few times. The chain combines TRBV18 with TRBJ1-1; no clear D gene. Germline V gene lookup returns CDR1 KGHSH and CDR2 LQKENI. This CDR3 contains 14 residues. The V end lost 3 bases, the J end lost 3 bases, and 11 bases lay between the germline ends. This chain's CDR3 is CASSPRPQDTEAFF. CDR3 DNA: TGTGCCAGCTCACCTCGACCCCAAGACACTGAAGCTTTCTTT.

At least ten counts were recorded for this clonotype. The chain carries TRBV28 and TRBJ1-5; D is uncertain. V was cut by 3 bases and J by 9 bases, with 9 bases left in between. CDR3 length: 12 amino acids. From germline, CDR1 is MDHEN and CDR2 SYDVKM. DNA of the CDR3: TGTGCCAGCAGTTTCAACGCGCGGCCCCAGCATTTT. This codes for CASSFNARPQHF.

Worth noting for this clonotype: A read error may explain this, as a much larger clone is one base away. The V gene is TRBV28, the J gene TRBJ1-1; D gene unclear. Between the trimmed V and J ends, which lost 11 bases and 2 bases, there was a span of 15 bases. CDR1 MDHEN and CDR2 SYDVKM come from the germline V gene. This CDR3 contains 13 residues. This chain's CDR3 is CAGKEHGNTEAFF. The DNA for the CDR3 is TGTGCCGGAAAAGAACATGGTAACACTGAAGCTTTCTTT. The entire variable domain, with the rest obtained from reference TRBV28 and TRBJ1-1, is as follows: DVKVTQSSRYLVKRTGEKVFLECVQDMDHENMFWYRQDPGLGLRLIYFSYDVKMKEKGDIPEGYSVSREKKERFSLILESASTNQTSMYLCAGKEHGNTEAFFGQGTRLTVV.

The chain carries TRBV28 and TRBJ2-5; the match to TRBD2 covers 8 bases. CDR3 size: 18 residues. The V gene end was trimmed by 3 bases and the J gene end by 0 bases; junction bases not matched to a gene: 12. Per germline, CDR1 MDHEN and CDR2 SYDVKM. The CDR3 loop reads CASSFRNSGKPYQETQYF. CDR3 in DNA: TGTGCCAGCAGTTTCCGTAATAGCGGGAAACCCTACCAAGAGACCCAGTACTTC.

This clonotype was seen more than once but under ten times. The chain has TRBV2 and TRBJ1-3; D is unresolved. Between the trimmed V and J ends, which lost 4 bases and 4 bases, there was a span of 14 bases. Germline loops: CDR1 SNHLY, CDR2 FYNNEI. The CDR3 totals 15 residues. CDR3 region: CASSGGGGFGNTIYF. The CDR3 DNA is TGTGCCAGCAGTGGGGGTGGCGGCTTCGGAAACACCATATATTTT.

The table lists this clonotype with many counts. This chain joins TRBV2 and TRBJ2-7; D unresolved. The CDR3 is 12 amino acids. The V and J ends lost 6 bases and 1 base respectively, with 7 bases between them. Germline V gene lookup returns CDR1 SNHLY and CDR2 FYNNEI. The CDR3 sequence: CASRARSYEQYF. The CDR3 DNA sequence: TGTGCCAGCAGAGCTAGGTCCTACGAGCAGTACTTC.

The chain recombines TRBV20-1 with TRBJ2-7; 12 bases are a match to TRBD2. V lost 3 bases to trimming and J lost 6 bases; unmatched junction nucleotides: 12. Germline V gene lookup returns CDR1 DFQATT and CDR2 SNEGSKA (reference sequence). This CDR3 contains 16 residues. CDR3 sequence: CSASGRLAGGPREQYF. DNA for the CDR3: TGCAGTGCTAGTGGCCGGCTAGCGGGAGGGCCCCGCGAGCAGTACTTC.